The 31 T cell receptor beta chains below all came from one sample that was sequenced in a study of CD8 T cells in ankylosing spondylitis. In TCRdb, the 5' RACE reads were re-called with MiXCR into one record per CDR3 protein. The sample shows 150,000 to 200,000 distinct CDR3 sequences, under 15% of them seen only once. Material for sequencing was blood, either unsorted or a sorted T cell fraction (not recorded which). These receptors were obtained from a female donor with ankylosing spondylitis or in good health (not recorded which).

As concerns this clonotype: A much larger clone lies one base from this, so it may be a read error. This chain connects TRBV7-9 to TRBJ2-1, with D unclear. The CDR3 extends over 12 amino acids. The germline V gene has CDR1 SEHNR and CDR2 FQNEAQ (reference sequence). CDR3 amino acids: CVSSLVIVGQFF. CDR3 in DNA: TGTGTCAGCAGCTTAGTGATTGTGGGGCAGTTCTTC.

The chain uses TRBV9 and TRBJ2-5; D remains ambiguous. This CDR3 is 14 amino acids long. Germline assignment: CDR1 SGDLS and CDR2 YYNGEE. V lost 0 bases, J lost 1 base, and 7 bases lay in between. The CDR3 here is CASSVGAVQETQYF. DNA for the CDR3: TGTGCCAGCAGCGTAGGGGCGGTCCAAGAGACCCAGTACTTC. Looking up the rest from reference TRBV9 and TRBJ2-5 gives the full variable domain: DSGVTQTPKHLITATGQRVTLRCSPRSGDLSVYWYQQSLDQGLQFLIQYYNGEERAKGNILERFSAQQFPDLHSELNLSSLELGDSALYFCASSVGAVQETQYFGPGTRLLVL.

This clonotype has ten or more counts. The chain is built from TRBV29-1 and TRBJ2-7; 10 positions agree with TRBD2. The CDR3 loop spans 14 amino acids. The germline gives CDR1 SQVTM, CDR2 ANQGSEA. The V segment lost 8 bases and the J segment 5 bases; nucleotides outside the gene matches: 12. The CDR3, as DNA: TGCAGCACACTGTCGGCTAGCGGGAGAGACGAGCAGTACTTC. This codes for CSTLSASGRDEQYF.

This clonotype was counted only a few times. The V call is TRBV7-2, the J call TRBJ2-5; either TRBD1 or TRBD2 may supply D (5 bases each). V shed 1 base and J shed 3 bases, with 9 bases lying between them. CDR1 is SGHTA, CDR2 FQGNSA, per germline. There are 14 residues in the CDR3. The CDR3 DNA is TGTGCCAGCAGCTTAGGGGGGTTTGAAGAGACCCAGTACTTC. Its translation: CASSLGGFEETQYF.

This clonotype was seen a few times. The chain links TRBV19 to TRBJ1-5; D is unresolved. CDR1 is LNHDA and CDR2 is SQIVND in the germline V gene (reference sequence). This CDR3 is 14 amino acids long. The ends were cut back, 3 bases at V and 3 bases at J, with 9 bases in the middle. CDR3 protein: CASSIAGDNQPQHF. CDR3 sequence (DNA): TGTGCCAGTAGTATCGCGGGTGACAATCAGCCCCAGCATTTT.

This clonotype has a count of ten or more. The V and J genes are TRBV5-1 and TRBJ2-1; the D gene is possibly TRBD2 (6 bases). The V end lost 5 bases, the J end lost 2 bases, and 8 bases lay between the germline ends. The CDR3 runs to 13 residues. The germline V gene has CDR1 SGHRS and CDR2 YFSETQ. The CDR3 bases are TGCGCCAGCAGTCTAGCGACCTACAATGAGCAGTTCTTC. The encoded protein is CASSLATYNEQFF. The variable domain in full, completed from reference TRBV5-1 and TRBJ2-1, reads KAGVTQTPRYLIKTRGQQVTLSCSPISGHRSVSWYQQTPGQGLQFLFEYFSETQRNKGNFPGRFSGRQFSNSRSEMNVSTLELGDSALYLCASSLATYNEQFFGPGTRLTVL.

There are many counts of this clonotype. CDR3 sequence (DNA): TGTGCCAGCAGCCGCCAACTAGCGGGCCTCCAAGAGACCCAGTACTTC. Amino acids: CASSRQLAGLQETQYF. The chain uses TRBV21-1 and TRBJ2-5; the table calls TRBD2, which could not be checked here. TRBV21-1 is tagged as a pseudogene. The CDR3 has 16 residues.

The chain combines TRBV20-1 with TRBJ1-5, with a weak D call TRBD1 (5 bases). CDR1 and CDR2 (germline): DFQATT, SNEGSKA (reference sequence). CDR3 size: 14 residues. V dropped 1 base and J dropped 6 bases, with 13 bases sitting between them. CDR3 loop: CSARGETAGQPQHF. In nucleotides, the CDR3 is TGCAGTGCTAGAGGAGAGACAGCGGGTCAGCCCCAGCATTTT.

On this clonotype itself: A much larger clonotype is one base distant, so this may be a read error. The genes are TRBV12-3 or TRBV12-4 and TRBJ1-2, with TRBD1 matching over 7 bases. The length of the CDR3 is 13 residues. The CDR3 DNA sequence: TGTGCCGGCAGTACTACAGGGGACGGCGGCTACACCTTC. Translating it yields CAGSTTGDGGYTF.

This clonotype counts as medium-sized (0.01 to 0.1%). Here the CDR3 DNA reads TGTGCCACCAGCAGAGATTCCTACGAGCAGTACTTC. Its translation: CATSRDSYEQYF. V is TRBV15 and J is TRBJ2-7; D is uncertain. V shed 0 bases and J shed 1 base, with 1 base lying between them. The CDR3 loop spans 12 amino acids. The germline V gene encodes CDR1 LNHNV and CDR2 YYDKDF (reference sequence).

Ten or more counts support this clonotype. The chain joins TRBV28 to TRBJ2-7, with D possibly being TRBD1 (5 bases). The CDR3 covers 12 residues. Per the germline V gene, CDR1 is MDHEN and CDR2 is SYDVKM. V lost 6 bases, J lost 3 bases, and 9 bases lay in between. The CDR3 nucleotides read TGTGCCAGCAGCCGGACATTCTACGAGCAGTACTTC. Its protein product is CASSRTFYEQYF.

This clonotype was picked up many times. The gene calls are TRBV6-5 and TRBJ2-6; TRBD1 matches 9 bases. V was pared by 4 bases and J by 0 bases, with 7 bases of the junction left unmatched. The CDR3 loop spans 18 amino acids. Germline V gene data show CDR1 as MNHEY and CDR2 as SVGAGI. The CDR3 nucleotides are TGTGCCAGCAGTTGGGGACAGGGAGGAAGCTCTGGGGCCAACGTCCTGACTTTC. It is translated as CASSWGQGGSSGANVLTF.

Ten or more counts support this clonotype. The V gene is TRBV27, the J gene TRBJ2-7; D is unresolved. The CDR3 sequence is 11 residues long. V shed 8 bases and J shed 4 bases, with 9 bases lying between them. Germline V gives CDR1 MNHEY, CDR2 SMNVEV (reference sequence). CDR3 bases: TGTGCCAGCGGCTCTCGTTACGAGCAGTACTTC. Translation: CASGSRYEQYF.

This clonotype occurred many times. This chain uses TRBV20-1 with TRBJ2-3, with D possibly matching TRBD1 (6 bases). Germline V lookup: CDR1 DFQATT, CDR2 SNEGSKA (reference sequence). CDR3 size: 14 residues. V was trimmed by 3 bases and J by 5 bases, leaving 15 bases between them. The CDR3 DNA is TGCAGTGCTAGGCACCAGAGAGGGGGAGATACGCAGTATTTT. This gives the protein CSARHQRGGDTQYF.

Points on this clonotype: Just one base apart from a much larger clone, this may be a read error. This sequence joins TRBV12-3 or TRBV12-4 and TRBJ2-3; 7 nucleotides match TRBD2. Germline trimming cut 5 bases from V and 0 bases from J; bases unmatched to any gene: 8. The CDR3 runs to 16 residues. Written as DNA, the CDR3 is TGTGCCAGCAGTGGGGAGGGGAGCTCTAGCACAGATACGCAGTATTTT. Translated: CASSGEGSSSTDTQYF.

This clonotype was seen repeatedly, ten times or more. This chain joins TRBV20-1 and TRBJ1-6; 7 bases are shared with TRBD1. CDR1 is DFQATT, CDR2 SNEGSKA, per germline (reference sequence). CDR3 length equals 13 residues. J was trimmed by 7 bases and V by 5 bases; bases with no gene match: 5. The CDR3 region is CSARRQGNSPLHF. DNA of the CDR3: TGCAGTGCTCGTCGACAGGGAAATTCACCCCTCCACTTT.

Regarding this clonotype: A read error may explain this, as a much larger clone is one base away. This rearrangement joins TRBV20-1 to TRBJ1-2; D call uncertain. With 6 bases removed from V and 8 bases from J, the gap between germline ends came to 7 bases. CDR1 is DFQATT, CDR2 SNEGSKA, per germline (reference sequence). The length of the CDR3 is 9 residues. The CDR3 DNA is TGCAGTGCCAGTGGGGGCTACACCTTC. Its translation: CSASGGYTF.

Ten or more counts support this clonotype. The CDR3 DNA follows: TGTGCCAGCATAGCGGGCGCCTCCTACAATGAGCAGTTCTTC. Its protein is CASIAGASYNEQFF. The chain is built from TRBV7-2 and TRBJ2-1; 7 positions agree with TRBD2. The CDR3 totals 14 residues. Germline-derived CDR1 and CDR2 are SGHTA and FQGNSA. V lost 7 bases and J lost 0; bases outside the gene matches: 3.

This clonotype was counted many times. The V gene is TRBV6-4, the J gene TRBJ2-1, with TRBD2 matching 7 bases. The V segment lost 6 bases and the J segment 2 bases; nucleotides outside the gene matches: 13. This CDR3 is 17 amino acids long. The germline CDR1 and CDR2 sequences are MRHNA and SNTAGT. The CDR3 reads CASSSLPGTTPYNEQFF. The CDR3 DNA reads as TGTGCCAGCAGCTCGCTACCCGGGACTACCCCCTACAATGAGCAGTTCTTC.

This clonotype has a count of ten or more. The V call is TRBV4-2, the J call TRBJ1-2, with a weak D call TRBD1 (6 bases). The CDR3 sequence is 14 residues long. Germline V gene lookup returns CDR1 LGHNA and CDR2 YNFKEQ. Trimming removed 3 bases from V and 0 bases from J, with 8 bases in between. The CDR3 reads CASSHGQPNYGYTF. In DNA form, the CDR3 reads TGTGCCAGCAGCCATGGACAGCCTAACTATGGCTACACCTTC.

This clonotype was counted at least ten times. The DNA for the CDR3 is TGTGCCAGCAGTTACGGTAGACAGGGAATGGAGCTGTTTTTT. Protein sequence: CASSYGRQGMELFF. The rearrangement joins TRBV12-3 or TRBV12-4 to TRBJ2-2; 7 bases line up with TRBD1. This CDR3 is 14 amino acids long. Unmatched junction bases numbered 9, after V lost 4 bases and J lost 10 bases.

This clonotype was recorded many times. DNA for the CDR3: TGTGCCACCAGTGACAGTCCGGGGCCTGGAAGGCAGTTCTTC. This encodes CATSDSPGPGRQFF. The genes are TRBV24-1 and TRBJ2-1; D is perhaps TRBD1 or TRBD2 (5 bases each). V lost 4 bases to trimming and J lost 12 bases, with 18 bases between them. This CDR3 is built from 14 residues. CDR1 KGHDR and CDR2 SFDVKD come from the germline V gene.

The sample holds many counts of this clonotype. J is TRBJ1-2 and V is TRBV6-1, with 7 nucleotides matching TRBD1. Germline V gene data show CDR1 as MNHNS and CDR2 as SASEGT. The CDR3 loop spans 13 amino acids. V was pared by 6 bases and J by 4 bases, with 5 bases of the junction left unmatched. CDR3: CASRRTGSYGYTF. CDR3 in DNA: TGTGCCAGCAGGAGGACAGGTTCCTATGGCTACACCTTC.

As regards this clonotype: The junction does not match germline at one end; this may be a read error. The chain combines TRBV3-1 with TRBJ2-4; tentatively, D is TRBD1 (6 bases). Germline V CDR1 and CDR2: LGHDT, YNNKEL (reference sequence). The CDR3 is 18 residues long. The CDR3 sequence: CAGSAGQHYSLAKNIQYF. In nucleotides, the CDR3 is TGTGCCGGCAGCGCCGGACAGCACTACTCTTTAGCCAAAAACATTCAGTACTTC.

In this sample, this clonotype turned up many times. The J gene is TRBJ2-3, the V gene TRBV11-3, with TRBD2 matching over 8 bases. CDR1 SGHNT and CDR2 YENEEA come from the germline V gene. This CDR3 spans 17 amino acids. The V and J ends lost 4 bases and 5 bases, in that order; junction bases with no gene match: 14. CDR3: CASSYHPPGGLVDTQYF. CDR3 DNA: TGTGCCAGCAGCTACCATCCCCCGGGAGGGCTGGTAGATACGCAGTATTTT.

This clonotype was counted ten times or more. This chain joins TRBV7-3 and TRBJ2-2; possible D gene TRBD2, 5 bases. The ends were cut back, 5 bases at V and 4 bases at J, with 11 bases in the middle. The CDR3 extends over 14 amino acids. In germline, CDR1 is SGHTA, CDR2 FQGTGA. DNA for the CDR3: TGTGCCAGCAGCCTAGGACTTTCCACCGGGGAGCTGTTTTTT. Translation: CASSLGLSTGELFF.

The rearrangement joins TRBV6-2 or TRBV6-3 to TRBJ1-5; tentatively, D is TRBD1 (5 bases). Germline CDR1 is MNHEY and CDR2 is SVGEGT. Trimming pared 2 bases from V and 5 bases from J, leaving 22 bases between. The CDR3 runs to 18 residues. The CDR3 spells CASSYAFRGFGGDQPQHF. The DNA for the CDR3 is TGTGCCAGCAGTTACGCCTTTCGGGGTTTCGGGGGTGATCAGCCCCAGCATTTT.

Worth noting for this clonotype: Just one base apart from a much larger clone, this may be a read error. The chain has TRBV29-1 and TRBJ1-1; no reliable D call. V dropped 4 bases and J dropped 3 bases, with 6 bases sitting between them. CDR3 size: 11 residues. Germline CDR1 SQVTM, CDR2 ANQGSEA. CDR3 region: CSVAADTEAFF. The DNA of the CDR3 is TGCAGCGTTGCGGCGGACACTGAAGCTTTCTTT.

There are many counts of this clonotype. The rearrangement uses TRBV25-1 and TRBJ2-7, with D maybe TRBD1 (5 bases). Deletions cut 3 bases from V and 2 bases from J, with 8 bases between. The CDR3 extends over 13 amino acids. Germline V lookup: CDR1 MGHDK, CDR2 SYGVNS. CDR3 residues: CASSEQGPYEQYF. CDR3 coding DNA: TGTGCCAGCAGTGAGCAGGGCCCCTACGAGCAGTACTTC.

The table lists this clonotype with many counts. The J gene is TRBJ1-1, the V gene TRBV10-3; the match to TRBD1 covers 10 bases. With 6 bases clipped from V and 5 bases from J, the junction kept 6 bases outside the gene matches. The germline CDR1 and CDR2 sequences are ENHRY and SYGVKD. This CDR3 contains 14 residues. CDR3 nucleotide sequence: TGTGCCATCAGCCGGACAGGGGGTGGAACTGAAGCTTTCTTT. Its protein product is CAISRTGGGTEAFF.

The chain joins TRBV28 to TRBJ1-3, with D tentatively TRBD1 (5 bases). The CDR3 totals 16 residues. V lost 6 bases and J 2 bases, leaving 17 bases between the germline ends. Germline lookup yields CDR1 MDHEN and CDR2 SYDVKM. The CDR3 region is CASSDPRGRPGNTIYF. The CDR3 DNA is TGTGCCAGCAGCGACCCCCGGGGCAGACCTGGAAACACCATATATTTT.